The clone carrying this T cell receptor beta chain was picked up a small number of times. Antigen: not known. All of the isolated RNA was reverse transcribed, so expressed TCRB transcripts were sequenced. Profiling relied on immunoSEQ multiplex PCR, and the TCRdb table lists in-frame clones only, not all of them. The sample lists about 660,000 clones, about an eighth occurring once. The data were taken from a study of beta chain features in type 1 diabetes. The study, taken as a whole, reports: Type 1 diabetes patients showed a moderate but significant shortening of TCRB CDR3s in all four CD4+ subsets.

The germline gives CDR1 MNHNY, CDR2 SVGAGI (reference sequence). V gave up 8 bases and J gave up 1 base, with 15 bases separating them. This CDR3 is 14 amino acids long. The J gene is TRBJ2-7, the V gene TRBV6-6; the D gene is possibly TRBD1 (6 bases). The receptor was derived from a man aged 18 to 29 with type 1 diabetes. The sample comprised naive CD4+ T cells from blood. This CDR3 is CASGSRTVSYEQYF. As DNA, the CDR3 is TGTGCCAGCGGATCGCGGACAGTTTCCTACGAGCAGTACTTC.